Shown below are 17 T cell receptor beta chains from a single sample sequenced in a study of CD8 T cells in ankylosing spondylitis. TCRdb reanalysed the 5' RACE reads using MiXCR and keeps one entry per CDR3 protein. The table records a few hundred thousand distinct CDR3 sequences, about 20% of them present only once. What was sequenced was blood, either unsorted or a sorted T cell fraction (not recorded which). The receptors here all came from a male donor with ankylosing spondylitis or in good health (not recorded which).

Many counts were recorded for this clonotype. The J gene is TRBJ1-1, the V gene TRBV29-1; tentatively, D is TRBD1 (6 bases). Per the germline V gene, CDR1 is SQVTM and CDR2 is ANQGSEA. This CDR3 contains 17 residues. V was clipped by 3 bases and J by 5 bases, with 25 bases between them. The chain's CDR3 is CSVDKWGSRGPGTEAFF. The CDR3 DNA reads TGCAGCGTTGATAAATGGGGATCACGGGGGCCGGGGACTGAAGCTTTCTTT.

This clonotype was observed at least ten times. The chain couples TRBV15 to TRBJ2-5; D possibly corresponds to TRBD1 (6 bases). The CDR3 contains 14 residues. Germline loops: CDR1 LNHNV, CDR2 YYDKDF (reference sequence). Trimming cost V 1 base and J 7 bases, with 13 bases left between them. CDR3 coding DNA: TGTGCCACCAGCAGAGTAGATACAGGGTGGACCCAGTACTTC. This encodes CATSRVDTGWTQYF.

This clonotype was seen a handful of times. The chain uses TRBV5-1 and TRBJ2-2, with 9 positions matching TRBD1. The CDR3 extends over 15 amino acids. The V segment lost 0 bases and the J segment 5 bases; nucleotides outside the gene matches: 2. The germline V gene encodes CDR1 SGHRS and CDR2 YFSETQ. In nucleotides, the CDR3 is TGCGCCAGCAGCTTGGACAGGGGGCTTACCGGGGAGCTGTTTTTT. Its protein is CASSLDRGLTGELFF.

The chain has TRBV12-3 or TRBV12-4 and TRBJ1-2; D possibly corresponds to TRBD1 (5 bases). With 5 bases removed from V and 4 bases from J, the gap between germline ends came to 17 bases. This CDR3 contains 15 residues. In DNA, the CDR3 is TGTGCCAGCAGTCTCAGTGGGGGGGGGAGCTATGGCTACACCTTC. Translating gives CASSLSGGGSYGYTF.

This chain uses TRBV27 with TRBJ1-4; TRBD1 is a possible D gene (6 bases). CDR1 and CDR2 from the germline V gene are MNHEY and SMNVEV (reference sequence). V was pared by 2 bases and J by 5 bases, with 12 bases between. The length of the CDR3 is 15 residues. The CDR3 region is CASSLTGARNEKLFF. The CDR3, as DNA: TGTGCCAGCAGTTTAACGGGGGCGCGGAATGAAAAACTGTTTTTT.

A note on this clonotype: This clone may be a read error of a much larger clone one base away. The chain joins TRBV5-8 to TRBJ2-3, with D hard to call. Germline values: CDR1 SGHTS, CDR2 YDEGEE. V was pared by 5 bases and J by 0 bases, with 4 bases between. CDR3 length: 12 amino acids. For the CDR3, the DNA is TGTGCCAGCAGGTACAGCACAGATACGCAGTATTTT. It specifies CASRYSTDTQYF.

This clonotype was picked up a small number of times. This chain joins TRBV7-9 and TRBJ1-2; no clear D gene. Trimming removed 5 bases from V and 7 bases from J, with 20 bases in between. This CDR3 has 15 amino acids. Per the germline V gene, CDR1 is SEHNR and CDR2 is FQNEAQ (reference sequence). This chain's CDR3 is CASSLGSGSWRGYTF. For the CDR3, the DNA is TGTGCCAGCAGCCTTGGGTCGGGGAGCTGGCGTGGCTACACCTTC.

The chain uses TRBV20-1 and TRBJ2-7; D gene ambiguous. The ends were cut back, 5 bases at V and 7 bases at J, with 21 bases in the middle. This CDR3 has 14 residues. Per the germline V gene, CDR1 is DFQATT and CDR2 is SNEGSKA (reference sequence). CDR3 sequence reads: CSAAPGVADGEQYF. DNA of the CDR3: TGCAGTGCTGCCCCTGGGGTCGCGGATGGGGAGCAGTACTTC.

This clonotype was seen repeatedly, ten times or more. The chain employs TRBV9 and TRBJ2-1; perhaps TRBD2 as D (7 bases). Germline CDR1 SGDLS, CDR2 YYNGEE. The V gene lost 4 bases and the J gene lost 8 bases, with 22 bases spanning the gap. There are 16 residues in the CDR3. The CDR3 sequence is CASSPQREGRQDEQFF. DNA of the CDR3: TGTGCCAGCAGCCCCCAGAGGGAGGGAAGACAGGATGAGCAGTTCTTC.

This chain links TRBV12-3 or TRBV12-4 with TRBJ2-3, with D perhaps given as TRBD1 or TRBD2 (6 bases each). V was pared by 7 bases and J by 4 bases, with 15 bases between. The CDR3 has 14 residues. This CDR3 is CASTQEGGPDTQYF. The CDR3 DNA reads TGTGCCAGCACCCAGGAGGGGGGTCCAGATACGCAGTATTTT.

CDR3 coding DNA: TGTGCCAGCAGTCGCCGCGGGGTGGGAGATACGCAGTATTTT. It codes for CASSRRGVGDTQYF. The gene calls are TRBV12-3 or TRBV12-4 and TRBJ2-3; maybe TRBD2 (6 bases). This CDR3 contains 14 residues. V dropped 5 bases and J dropped 5 bases, with 14 bases sitting between them.

At least ten counts were recorded for this clonotype. V usage is TRBV21-1 and J usage is TRBJ2-7. TRBV21-1 is given as a pseudogene. This CDR3 is 10 amino acids long. The CDR3 spells CASPLLEQYF. For the CDR3, the DNA is TGTGCCAGTCCCCTCCTCGAACAGTACTTC.

The chain joins TRBV4-1 to TRBJ2-7; D possibly corresponds to TRBD1 (6 bases). Trimming took 0 bases from V and 2 from J, leaving 14 bases between them. This CDR3 is 16 amino acids long. Germline CDR1 is MGHRA and CDR2 is YSYEKL. The CDR3 sequence: CASSQEVDSWAYEQYF. CDR3 coding DNA: TGCGCCAGCAGCCAAGAAGTGGACAGCTGGGCCTACGAGCAGTACTTC.

The chain recombines TRBV9 with TRBJ1-5; D remains ambiguous. V lost 3 bases to trimming and J lost 0 bases, with 7 bases between them. The CDR3 length is 14 residues. Looked up from germline, CDR1 is SGDLS and CDR2 is YYNGEE. CDR3 amino acids: CASSADHSNQPQHF. In DNA, the CDR3 is TGTGCCAGCAGCGCGGATCATAGCAATCAGCCCCAGCATTTT.

In this sample, this clonotype turned up a few times. CDR3 bases: TGTGCCAGCAGTGGGTCCGACGGCTACAATGAGCAGTTCTTC. It specifies CASSGSDGYNEQFF. The chain recombines TRBV6-1 with TRBJ2-1, with unresolved D. This CDR3 has 14 residues. V gave up 4 bases and J gave up 3 bases, with 10 bases separating them. The germline gives CDR1 MNHNS, CDR2 SASEGT.

This clonotype was seen only a few times. This chain connects TRBV7-6 to TRBJ2-1, with 9 bases aligning to TRBD1. Germline assignment: CDR1 SGHVS and CDR2 FNYEAQ. Unmatched junction bases numbered 7, after V lost 5 bases and J lost 5 bases. The length of the CDR3 is 15 residues. In DNA, the CDR3 is TGTGCCAGCAGCCAAACAGGGGGCCTGGACAATGAGCAGTTCTTC. Protein product: CASSQTGGLDNEQFF.

The rearrangement joins TRBV4-1 to TRBJ1-1, with a weak D call TRBD1 (6 bases). Looked up from germline, CDR1 is MGHRA and CDR2 is YSYEKL. This CDR3 comprises 13 residues. V lost 5 bases and J 10 bases, leaving 17 bases between the germline ends. This chain's CDR3 is CASSDPPRGAAFF. CDR3 nucleotides: TGCGCCAGCAGCGACCCCCCCCGGGGGGCAGCTTTCTTT.